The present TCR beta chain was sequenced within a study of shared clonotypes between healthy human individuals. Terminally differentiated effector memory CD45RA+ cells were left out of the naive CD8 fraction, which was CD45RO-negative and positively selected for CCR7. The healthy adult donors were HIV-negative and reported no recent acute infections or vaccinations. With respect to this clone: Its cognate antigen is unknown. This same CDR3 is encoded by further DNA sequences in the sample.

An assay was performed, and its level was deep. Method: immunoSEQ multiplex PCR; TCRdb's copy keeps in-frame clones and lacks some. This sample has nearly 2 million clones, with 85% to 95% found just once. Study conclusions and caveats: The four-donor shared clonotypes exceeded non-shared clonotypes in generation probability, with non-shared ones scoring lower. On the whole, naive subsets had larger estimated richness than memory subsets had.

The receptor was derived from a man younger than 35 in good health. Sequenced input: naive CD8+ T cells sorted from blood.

DNA of the CDR3: TGTGCCAGCAGCTTAGGGGGCCTCGGCTATGGCTACACCTTC. Amino acid sequence: CASSLGGLGYGYTF. V gene TRBV7-9 combines with J gene TRBJ1-2; maybe TRBD1 (5 bases). CDR1 and CDR2 (germline): SEHNR, FQNEAQ (reference sequence). The length of the CDR3 is 14 residues. Trimming removed 1 base at V and 4 bases at J, with 10 bases between. Based on the CDR3 plus reference TRBV7-9 and TRBJ1-2, the full variable domain is DTGVSQNPRHKITKRGQNVTFRCDPISEHNRLYWYRQTLGQGPEFLTYFQNEAQLEKSRLLSDRFSAERPKGSFSTLEIQRTEQGDSAMYLCASSLGGLGYGYTFGSGTRLTVV.